This T cell receptor (beta chain) was found in a study of identical twins. This CDR3 comprises 13 residues. V lost 6 bases and J lost 7; bases outside the gene matches: 6. The donors were all healthy and Caucasian. MiXCR, run by TCRdb on the 5' RACE reads, gives a single entry per CDR3 protein. The table lists 500,000 to 550,000 distinct CDR3 sequences, around 22% of them singletons. Separately, the same data were catalogued under a study of yellow fever vaccine responses in identical twins.

Specimen: CD4+ T cells sorted from blood. The sequence came from a woman aged 18-29 years in good health. The chain links TRBV12-3 or TRBV12-4 to TRBJ1-5; 7 nucleotides align to TRBD1. The CDR3 bases are TGTGCCAGCAGCTTGACAGGGACCCAGCCCCAGCATTTT. It specifies CASSLTGTQPQHF.